Reported below is one T cell receptor beta chain. The antigen remains unidentified. This entry is derived from a study of T cell responses to AZD1222 COVID-19 vaccine. Study summary: Second doses at about 4 or about 12 weeks were pooled.

Study-level results: Seropositive at baseline were only five or six AZD1222 recipients. Donor demographics were predominantly white British with a female majority; clonal diversity may be underestimated. Repertoires were sampled only after the peak T cell response.

Assay: immunoSEQ multiplex PCR; the TCRdb copy retains only in-frame clones and omits some. The sample has 100,000 or so clones; roughly 87% are singletons. CDR3 length equals 13 residues. CDR1 and CDR2 from the germline V gene are SGHNT and YYREEE (reference sequence). The ends were cut back, 0 bases at V and 8 bases at J, with 9 bases in the middle. The sequence was obtained from an adult in good health. The gene calls are TRBV5-4 and TRBJ2-1; D ambiguous. Sequenced material: peripheral blood, taken on day 0 of AZD1222 vaccination. The CDR3 sequence is CASSLARQDEQFF. The DNA for the CDR3 is TGTGCCAGCAGCTTGGCCCGGCAGGATGAGCAGTTCTTC.